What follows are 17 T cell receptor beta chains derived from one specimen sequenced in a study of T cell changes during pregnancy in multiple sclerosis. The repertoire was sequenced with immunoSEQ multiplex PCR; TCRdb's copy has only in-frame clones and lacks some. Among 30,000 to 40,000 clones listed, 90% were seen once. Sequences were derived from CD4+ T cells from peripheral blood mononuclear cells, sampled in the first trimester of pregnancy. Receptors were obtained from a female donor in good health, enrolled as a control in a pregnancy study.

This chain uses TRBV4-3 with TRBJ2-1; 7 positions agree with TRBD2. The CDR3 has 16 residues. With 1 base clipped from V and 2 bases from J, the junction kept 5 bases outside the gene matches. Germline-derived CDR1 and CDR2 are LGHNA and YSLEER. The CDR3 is CASSQGGGGAYNEQFF. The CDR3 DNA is TGCGCCAGCAGCCAAGGGGGCGGGGGAGCCTACAATGAGCAGTTCTTC.

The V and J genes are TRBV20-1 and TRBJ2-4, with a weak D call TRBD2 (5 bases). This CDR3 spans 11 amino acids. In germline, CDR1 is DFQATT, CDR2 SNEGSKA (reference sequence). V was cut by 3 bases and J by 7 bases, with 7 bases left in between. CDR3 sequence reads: CSASPGNIQYF. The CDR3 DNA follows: TGCAGTGCTAGTCCGGGGAACATTCAGTACTTC.

The CDR3 nucleotides are TGCGCCAGCAGCCAAGCCCGGACAGGTCAAGAGACCCAGTACTTC. Its translation is CASSQARTGQETQYF. The rearrangement links TRBV4-1 to TRBJ2-5, with TRBD1 matching 7 bases. The CDR3 has 15 residues. V lost 1 base to trimming and J lost 2 bases; unmatched junction nucleotides: 4. Germline-derived CDR1 and CDR2 are MGHRA and YSYEKL.

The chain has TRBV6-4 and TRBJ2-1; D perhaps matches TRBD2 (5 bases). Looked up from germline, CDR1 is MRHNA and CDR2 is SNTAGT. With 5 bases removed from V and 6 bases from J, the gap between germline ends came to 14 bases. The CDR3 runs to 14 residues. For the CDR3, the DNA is TGTGCCAGCAGTACAACTAGGGCGGTCAATGAGCAGTTCTTC. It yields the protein CASSTTRAVNEQFF.

The CDR3 DNA follows: TGCAGCACGTACAGGGTCGGGACTGAAGCTTTCTTT. Amino acid sequence: CSTYRVGTEAFF. This rearrangement joins TRBV29-1 to TRBJ1-1; possibly TRBD1 for D (6 bases). The CDR3 is made up of 12 amino acids. Trimming removed 8 bases from V and 5 bases from J, with 15 bases in between. Germline V gives CDR1 SQVTM, CDR2 ANQGSEA.

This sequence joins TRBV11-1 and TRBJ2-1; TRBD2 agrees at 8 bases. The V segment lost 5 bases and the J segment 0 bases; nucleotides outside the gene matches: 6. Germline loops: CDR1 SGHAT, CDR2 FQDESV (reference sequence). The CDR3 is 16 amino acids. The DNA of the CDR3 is TGTGCCAGCAGCCGGGGGGGAGAGAGCTCCTACAATGAGCAGTTCTTC. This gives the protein CASSRGGESSYNEQFF.

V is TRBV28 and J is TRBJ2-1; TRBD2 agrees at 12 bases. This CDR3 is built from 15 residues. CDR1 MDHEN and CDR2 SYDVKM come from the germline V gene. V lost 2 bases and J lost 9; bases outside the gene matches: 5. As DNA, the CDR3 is TGTGCCAGCAGTTTAGACCTAGCGGGGGGGCCTGAGCAGTTCTTC. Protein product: CASSLDLAGGPEQFF.

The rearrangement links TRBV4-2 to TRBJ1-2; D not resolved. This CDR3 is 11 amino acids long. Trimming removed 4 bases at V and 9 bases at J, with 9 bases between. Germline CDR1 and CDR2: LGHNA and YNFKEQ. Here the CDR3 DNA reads TGTGCCAGCAGCCGCGCTGAAAGCTACACCTTC. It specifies CASSRAESYTF.

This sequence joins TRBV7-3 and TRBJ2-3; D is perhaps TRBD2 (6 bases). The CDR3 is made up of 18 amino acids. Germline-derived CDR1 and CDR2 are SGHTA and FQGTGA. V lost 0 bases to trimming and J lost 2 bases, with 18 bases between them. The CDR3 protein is CASSLTGGGSSITDTQYF. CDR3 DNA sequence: TGTGCCAGCAGCTTAACGGGGGGTGGCAGCAGTATCACAGATACGCAGTATTTT.

Written as DNA, the CDR3 is TGTGCTAGTGGTCAGATGGACAGGGTAGCCACTGAAGCTTTCTTT. Amino acid sequence: CASGQMDRVATEAFF. V usage is TRBV12-5 and J usage is TRBJ1-1; 8 bases fit TRBD1. CDR1 is LGHNT, CDR2 FRNRAP, per germline. Trimming cost V 5 bases and J 4 bases; bases outside gene matches: 9. The CDR3 consists of 15 residues.

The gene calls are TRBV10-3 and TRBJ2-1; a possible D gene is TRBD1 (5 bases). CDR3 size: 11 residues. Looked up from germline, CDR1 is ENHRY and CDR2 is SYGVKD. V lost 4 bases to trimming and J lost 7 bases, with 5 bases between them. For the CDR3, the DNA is TGTGCCATCAGTGCAGGGAATGAGCAGTTCTTC. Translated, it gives CAISAGNEQFF.

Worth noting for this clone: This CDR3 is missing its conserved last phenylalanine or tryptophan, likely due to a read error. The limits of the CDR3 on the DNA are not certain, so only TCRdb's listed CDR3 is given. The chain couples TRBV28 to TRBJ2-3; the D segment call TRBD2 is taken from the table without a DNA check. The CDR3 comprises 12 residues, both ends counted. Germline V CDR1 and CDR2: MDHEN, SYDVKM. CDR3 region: CASSFQRGTSEY.

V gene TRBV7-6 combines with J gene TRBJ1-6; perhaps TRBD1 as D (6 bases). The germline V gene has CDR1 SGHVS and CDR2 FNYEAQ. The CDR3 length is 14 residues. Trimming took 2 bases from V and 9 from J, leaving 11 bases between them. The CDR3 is CASSLSDRSSPLHF. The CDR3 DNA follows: TGTGCCAGCAGCTTATCAGACAGGTCTTCACCCCTCCACTTT.

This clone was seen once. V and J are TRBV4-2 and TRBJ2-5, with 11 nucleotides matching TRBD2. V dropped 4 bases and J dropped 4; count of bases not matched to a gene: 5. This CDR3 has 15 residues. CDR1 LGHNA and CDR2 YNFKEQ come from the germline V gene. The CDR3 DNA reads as TGTGCCAGCAGCCCGACTAGCGGGGTGGGAGAGACCCAGTACTTC. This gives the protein CASSPTSGVGETQYF.

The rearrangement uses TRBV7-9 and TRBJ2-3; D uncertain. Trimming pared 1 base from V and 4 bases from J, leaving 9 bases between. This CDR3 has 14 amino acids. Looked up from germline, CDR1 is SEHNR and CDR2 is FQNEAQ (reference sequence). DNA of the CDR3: TGTGCCAGCAGCTTAGTGGTGGCTTCAGATACGCAGTATTTT. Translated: CASSLVVASDTQYF.

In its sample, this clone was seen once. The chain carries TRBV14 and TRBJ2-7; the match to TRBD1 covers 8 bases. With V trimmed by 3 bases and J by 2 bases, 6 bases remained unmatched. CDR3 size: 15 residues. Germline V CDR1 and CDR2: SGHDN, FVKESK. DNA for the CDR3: TGTGCCAGCAGCCAGGGACAGGTTATTACCTACGAGCAGTACTTC. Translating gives CASSQGQVITYEQYF. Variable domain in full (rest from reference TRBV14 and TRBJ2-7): EAGVTQFPSHSVIEKGQTVTLRCDPISGHDNLYWYRRVMGKEIKFLLHFVKESKQDESGMPNNRFLAERTGGTYSTLKVQPAELEDSGVYFCASSQGQVITYEQYFGPGTRLTVT.

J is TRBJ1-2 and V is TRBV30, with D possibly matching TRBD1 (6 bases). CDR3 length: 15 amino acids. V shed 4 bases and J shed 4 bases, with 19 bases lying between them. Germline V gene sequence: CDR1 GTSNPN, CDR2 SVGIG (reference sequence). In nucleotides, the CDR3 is TGTGCCTGGAAGAGCGCAGGGGACCTGATCTATGGCTACACCTTC. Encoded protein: CAWKSAGDLIYGYTF.